The sequence of this T cell receptor (beta chain) was determined in a study of blood T cell repertoires in COVID-19. This clone has just one count. Assay: immunoSEQ multiplex PCR; the TCRdb copy retains only in-frame clones and omits some. Here the sample spans some 190,000 clones, 75% to 85% being singletons. Seattle enrolled patients during active infection and tracked them longitudinally. The CDR3 contains 14 residues. Germline CDR1 LNHDA, CDR2 SQIVND (reference sequence). V trimming: 5 bases; J trimming: 4 bases; junction bases outside the gene matches: 5. The sequencing sample was made of peripheral blood. This receptor was taken from a woman aged 40 to 50 with COVID-19, enrolled during active disease. This chain uses TRBV19 with TRBJ1-2; 9 bases fit TRBD1. DNA for the CDR3: TGTGCCAGTAGTTCACAGACAGGGGGCTATGGCTACACCTTC. Translated: CASSSQTGGYGYTF.